Reported below is one T cell receptor (beta chain). RNA was isolated and reverse transcribed to cDNA, the sequencing template. Profiled with immunoSEQ multiplex PCR; TCRdb holds only in-frame clones, not every one. The profile shows around 190,000 clones, around 60% of them singletons. The data are from a study of CD8+ T cells in alopecia areata. As to treatment: oral pan-JAK inhibitor, 5-10 mg twice daily. The germline V gene has CDR1 SGHTA and CDR2 FQGTGA. The CDR3 extends over 16 amino acids. Trimming cost V 4 bases and J 8 bases, with 23 bases left between them. The sequence was collected from a human donor with alopecia areata. This rearrangement joins TRBV7-3 to TRBJ2-5, with D maybe TRBD1 (5 bases). This sample comprised CD4+ T cells sorted from blood, obtained at roughly week 49, from a patient treated with tofacitinib. DNA of the CDR3: TGTGCCAGCAGCTCCCAACCCAAAGGACAACGCGGAACCCAGTACTTC. It yields the protein CASSSQPKGQRGTQYF. Looking up the rest from reference TRBV7-3 and TRBJ2-5 gives the full variable domain: GAGVSQTPSNKVTEKGKYVELRCDPISGHTALYWYRQSLGQGPEFLIYFQGTGAADDSGLPNDRFFAVRPEGSVSTLKIQRTERGDSAVYLCASSSQPKGQRGTQYFGPGTRLLVL.